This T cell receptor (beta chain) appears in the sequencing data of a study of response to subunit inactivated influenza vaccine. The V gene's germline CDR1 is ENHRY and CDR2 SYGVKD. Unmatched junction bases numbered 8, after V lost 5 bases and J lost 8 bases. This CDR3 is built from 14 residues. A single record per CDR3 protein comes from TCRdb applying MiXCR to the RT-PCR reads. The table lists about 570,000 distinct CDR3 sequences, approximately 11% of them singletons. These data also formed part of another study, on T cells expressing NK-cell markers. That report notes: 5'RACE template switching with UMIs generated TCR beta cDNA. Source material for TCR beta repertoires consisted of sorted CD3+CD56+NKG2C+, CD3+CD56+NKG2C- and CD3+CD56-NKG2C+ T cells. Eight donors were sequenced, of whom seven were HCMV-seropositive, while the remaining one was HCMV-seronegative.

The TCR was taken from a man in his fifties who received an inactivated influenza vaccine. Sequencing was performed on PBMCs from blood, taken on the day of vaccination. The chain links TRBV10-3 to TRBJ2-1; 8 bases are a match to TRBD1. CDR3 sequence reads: CAISLAGGLDEQFF. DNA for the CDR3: TGTGCCATCAGTCTGGCAGGGGGCCTGGATGAGCAGTTCTTC.